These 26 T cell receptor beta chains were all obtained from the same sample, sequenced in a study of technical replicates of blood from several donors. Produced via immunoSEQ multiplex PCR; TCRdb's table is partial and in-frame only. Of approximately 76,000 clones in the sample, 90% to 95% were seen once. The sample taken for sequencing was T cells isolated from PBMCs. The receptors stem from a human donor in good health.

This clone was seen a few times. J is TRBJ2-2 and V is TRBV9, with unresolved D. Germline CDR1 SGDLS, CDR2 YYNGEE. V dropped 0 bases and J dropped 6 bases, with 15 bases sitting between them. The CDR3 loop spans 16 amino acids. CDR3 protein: CASSVESRARPGELFF. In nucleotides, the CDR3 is TGTGCCAGCAGCGTAGAGTCTCGCGCGAGGCCCGGGGAGCTGTTTTTT.

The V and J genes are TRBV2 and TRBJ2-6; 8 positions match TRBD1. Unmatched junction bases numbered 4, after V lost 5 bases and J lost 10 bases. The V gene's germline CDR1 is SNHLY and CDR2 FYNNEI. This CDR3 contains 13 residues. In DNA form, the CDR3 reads TGTGCCAGCAGTATCCGGGACAGGAACGTCCTGACTTTC. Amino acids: CASSIRDRNVLTF.

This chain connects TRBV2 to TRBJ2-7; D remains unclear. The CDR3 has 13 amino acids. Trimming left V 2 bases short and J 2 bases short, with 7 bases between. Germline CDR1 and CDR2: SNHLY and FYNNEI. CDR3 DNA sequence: TGTGCCAGCAGTGAATCTGTTCCCTACGAGCAGTACTTC. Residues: CASSESVPYEQYF.

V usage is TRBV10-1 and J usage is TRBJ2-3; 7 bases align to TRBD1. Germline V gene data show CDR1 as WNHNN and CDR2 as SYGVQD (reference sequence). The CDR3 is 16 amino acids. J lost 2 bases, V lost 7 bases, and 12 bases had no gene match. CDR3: CASITRRGRNTDTQYF. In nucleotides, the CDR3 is TGCGCCAGCATCACCCGTAGGGGGCGGAACACAGATACGCAGTATTTT.

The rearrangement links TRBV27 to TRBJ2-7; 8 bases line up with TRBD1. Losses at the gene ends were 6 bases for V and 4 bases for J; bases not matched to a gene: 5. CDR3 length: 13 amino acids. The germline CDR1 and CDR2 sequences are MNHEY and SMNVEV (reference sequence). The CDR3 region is CASRRQGWYEQYF. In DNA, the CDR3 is TGTGCCAGCAGACGACAGGGGTGGTACGAGCAGTACTTC.

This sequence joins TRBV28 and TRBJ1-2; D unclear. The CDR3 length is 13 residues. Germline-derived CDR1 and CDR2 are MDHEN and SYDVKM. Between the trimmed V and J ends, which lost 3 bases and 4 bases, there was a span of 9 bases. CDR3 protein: CASSLGVLYGYTF. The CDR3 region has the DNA TGTGCCAGCAGTTTGGGAGTCCTCTATGGCTACACCTTC.

As DNA, the CDR3 is TGTGCCAGCAGCCTTACCTATATAGATTCACCCCTCCACTTT. Its translation is CASSLTYIDSPLHF. The chain joins TRBV7-9 to TRBJ1-6; D is unclear. Germline CDR1 and CDR2: SEHNR and FQNEAQ (reference sequence). V was pared by 5 bases and J by 8 bases, with 13 bases between. This CDR3 comprises 14 residues.

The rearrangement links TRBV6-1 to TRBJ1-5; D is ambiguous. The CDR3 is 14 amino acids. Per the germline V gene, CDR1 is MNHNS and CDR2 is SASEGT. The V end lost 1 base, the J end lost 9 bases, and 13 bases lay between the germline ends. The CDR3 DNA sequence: TGTGCCAGCAGTGAAGTCGGGGAACTGTGGCCCCAGCATTTT. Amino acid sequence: CASSEVGELWPQHF.

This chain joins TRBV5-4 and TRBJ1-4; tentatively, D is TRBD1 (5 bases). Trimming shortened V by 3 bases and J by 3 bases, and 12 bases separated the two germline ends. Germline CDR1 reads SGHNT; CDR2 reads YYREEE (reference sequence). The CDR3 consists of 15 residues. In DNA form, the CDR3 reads TGTGCCAGCAGCTCCCCGGGGGACTCTAATGAAAAACTGTTTTTT. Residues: CASSSPGDSNEKLFF.

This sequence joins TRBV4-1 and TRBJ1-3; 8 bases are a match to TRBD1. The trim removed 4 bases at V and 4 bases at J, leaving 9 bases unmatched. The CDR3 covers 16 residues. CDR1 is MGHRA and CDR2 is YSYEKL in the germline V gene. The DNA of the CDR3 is TGCGCCAGCAGCCTTACGACAGGGGCTGTCGGAAACACCATATATTTT. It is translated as CASSLTTGAVGNTIYF.

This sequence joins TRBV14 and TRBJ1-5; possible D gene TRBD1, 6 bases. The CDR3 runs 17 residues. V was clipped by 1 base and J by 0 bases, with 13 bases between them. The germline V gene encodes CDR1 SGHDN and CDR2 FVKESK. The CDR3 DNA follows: TGTGCCAGCAGCCAAGTAGAGGGGGGGTATAGCAATCAGCCCCAGCATTTT. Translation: CASSQVEGGYSNQPQHF. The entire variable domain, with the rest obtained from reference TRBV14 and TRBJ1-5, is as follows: EAGVTQFPSHSVIEKGQTVTLRCDPISGHDNLYWYRRVMGKEIKFLLHFVKESKQDESGMPNNRFLAERTGGTYSTLKVQPAELEDSGVYFCASSQVEGGYSNQPQHFGDGTRLSIL.

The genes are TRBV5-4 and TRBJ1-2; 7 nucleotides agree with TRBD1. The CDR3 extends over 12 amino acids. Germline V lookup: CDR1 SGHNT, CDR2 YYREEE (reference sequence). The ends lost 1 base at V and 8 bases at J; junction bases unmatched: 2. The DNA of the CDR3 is TGTGCCAGCAGCTTGATGGACAGGGGCTACACCTTC. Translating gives CASSLMDRGYTF.

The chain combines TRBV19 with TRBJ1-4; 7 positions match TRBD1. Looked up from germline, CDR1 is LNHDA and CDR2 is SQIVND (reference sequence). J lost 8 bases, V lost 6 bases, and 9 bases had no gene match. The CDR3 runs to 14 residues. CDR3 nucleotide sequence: TGTGCCAGTAGACCGACAGGGCGGGGCGAAAAACTGTTTTTT. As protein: CASRPTGRGEKLFF.

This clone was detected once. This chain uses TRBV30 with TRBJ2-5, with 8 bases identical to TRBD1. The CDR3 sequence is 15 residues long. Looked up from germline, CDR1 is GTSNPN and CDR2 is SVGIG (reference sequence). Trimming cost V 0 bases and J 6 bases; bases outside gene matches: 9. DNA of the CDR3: TGTGCCTGGAGTGTAGACAGGGGAATTCGAAAGACCCAGTACTTC. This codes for CAWSVDRGIRKTQYF.

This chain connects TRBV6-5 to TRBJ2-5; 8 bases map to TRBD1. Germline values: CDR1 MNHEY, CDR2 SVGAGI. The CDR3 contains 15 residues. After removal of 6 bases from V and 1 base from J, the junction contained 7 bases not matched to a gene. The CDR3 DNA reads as TGTGCCAGCAGGAGAGACAGGGGATCCCAAGAGACCCAGTACTTC. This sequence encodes CASRRDRGSQETQYF.

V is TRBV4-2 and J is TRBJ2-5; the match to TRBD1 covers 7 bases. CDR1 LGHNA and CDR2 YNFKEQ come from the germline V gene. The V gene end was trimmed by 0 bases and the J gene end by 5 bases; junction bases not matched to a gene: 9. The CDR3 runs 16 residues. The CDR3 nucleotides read TGTGCCAGCAGCCAAGACAGGGCGGGCAGGGGGGAGACCCAGTACTTC. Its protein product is CASSQDRAGRGETQYF.

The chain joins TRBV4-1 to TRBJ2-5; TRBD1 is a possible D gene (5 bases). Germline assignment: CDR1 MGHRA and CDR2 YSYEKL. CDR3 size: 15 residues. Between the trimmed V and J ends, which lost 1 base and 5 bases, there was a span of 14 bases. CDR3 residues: CASSQGGRHGETQYF. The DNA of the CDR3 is TGCGCCAGCAGCCAAGGGGGCCGACATGGGGAGACCCAGTACTTC.

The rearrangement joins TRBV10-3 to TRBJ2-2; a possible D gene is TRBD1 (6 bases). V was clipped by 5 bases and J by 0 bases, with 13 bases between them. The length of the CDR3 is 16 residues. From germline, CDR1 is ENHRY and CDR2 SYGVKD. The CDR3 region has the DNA TGTGCCATCAGTACGTTGGACAGCGCGAACACCGGGGAGCTGTTTTTT. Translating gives CAISTLDSANTGELFF.

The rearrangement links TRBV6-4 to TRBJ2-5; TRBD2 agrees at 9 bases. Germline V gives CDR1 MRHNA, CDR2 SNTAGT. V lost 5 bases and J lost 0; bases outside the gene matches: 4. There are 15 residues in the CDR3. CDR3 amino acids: CASSSVAGDQETQYF. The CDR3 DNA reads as TGTGCCAGCAGTTCGGTAGCGGGGGACCAAGAGACCCAGTACTTC.

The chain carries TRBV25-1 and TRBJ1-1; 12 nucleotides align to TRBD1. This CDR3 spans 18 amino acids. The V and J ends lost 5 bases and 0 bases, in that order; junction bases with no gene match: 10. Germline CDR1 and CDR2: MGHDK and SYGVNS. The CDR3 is CASSPPPGQGAVNTEAFF. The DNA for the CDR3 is TGTGCCAGCAGTCCCCCTCCGGGACAGGGGGCTGTGAACACTGAAGCTTTCTTT.

CDR3 sequence (DNA): TGTGCCAGCAGTTTGACCCTAGCGGGTTACAATGAGCAGTTCTTC. Amino acids: CASSLTLAGYNEQFF. The J gene is TRBJ2-1, the V gene TRBV28; 8 bases match TRBD2. After removal of 3 bases from V and 4 bases from J, the junction contained 5 bases not matched to a gene. CDR1 is MDHEN and CDR2 is SYDVKM in the germline V gene. CDR3 length equals 15 residues.

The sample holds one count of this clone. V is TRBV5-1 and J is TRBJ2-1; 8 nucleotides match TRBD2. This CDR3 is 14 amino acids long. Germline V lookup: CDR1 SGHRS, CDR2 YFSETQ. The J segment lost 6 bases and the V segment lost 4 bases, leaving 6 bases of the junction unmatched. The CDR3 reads CASSPGLGSNEQFF. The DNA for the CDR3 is TGCGCCAGCAGCCCGGGACTAGGTTCCAATGAGCAGTTCTTC.

CDR3 amino acids: CSVEDVPTGSGGYTF. The CDR3 nucleotides read TGCAGCGTTGAAGATGTACCGACAGGGTCAGGAGGCTACACCTTC. The chain couples TRBV29-1 to TRBJ1-2, with 7 nucleotides matching TRBD1. With 0 bases clipped from V and 8 bases from J, the junction kept 12 bases outside the gene matches. The CDR3 extends over 15 amino acids. CDR1 is SQVTM and CDR2 is ANQGSEA in the germline V gene. Variable domain in full (rest from reference TRBV29-1 and TRBJ1-2): SAVISQKPSRDICQRGTSLTIQCQVDSQVTMMFWYRQQPGQSLTLIATANQGSEATYESGFVIDKFPISRPNLTFSTLTVSNMSPEDSSIYLCSVEDVPTGSGGYTFGSGTRLTVV.

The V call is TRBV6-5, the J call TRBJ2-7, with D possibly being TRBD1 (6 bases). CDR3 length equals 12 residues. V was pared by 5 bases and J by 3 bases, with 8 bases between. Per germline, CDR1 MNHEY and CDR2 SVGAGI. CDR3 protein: CASSPQGYEQYF. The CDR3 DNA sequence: TGTGCCAGCAGTCCACAGGGCTACGAGCAGTACTTC.

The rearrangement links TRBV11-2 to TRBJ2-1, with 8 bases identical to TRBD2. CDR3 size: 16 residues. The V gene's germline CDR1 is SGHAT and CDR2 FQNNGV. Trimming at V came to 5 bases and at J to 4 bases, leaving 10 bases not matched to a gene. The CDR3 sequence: CASSLRLARRYNEQFF. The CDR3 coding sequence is TGTGCCAGCAGCCTACGACTAGCGAGAAGGTACAATGAGCAGTTCTTC. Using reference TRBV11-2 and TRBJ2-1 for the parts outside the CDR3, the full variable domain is EAGVAQSPRYKIIEKRQSVAFWCNPISGHATLYWYQQILGQGPKLLIQFQNNGVVDDSQLPKDRFSAERLKGVDSTLKIQPAKLEDSAVYLCASSLRLARRYNEQFFGPGTRLTVL.

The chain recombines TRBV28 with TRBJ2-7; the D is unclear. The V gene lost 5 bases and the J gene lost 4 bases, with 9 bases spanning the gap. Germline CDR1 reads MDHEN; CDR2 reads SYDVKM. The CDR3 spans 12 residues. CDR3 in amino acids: CASSPPGYEQYF. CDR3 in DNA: TGTGCCAGCAGTCCCCCAGGATACGAGCAGTACTTC.